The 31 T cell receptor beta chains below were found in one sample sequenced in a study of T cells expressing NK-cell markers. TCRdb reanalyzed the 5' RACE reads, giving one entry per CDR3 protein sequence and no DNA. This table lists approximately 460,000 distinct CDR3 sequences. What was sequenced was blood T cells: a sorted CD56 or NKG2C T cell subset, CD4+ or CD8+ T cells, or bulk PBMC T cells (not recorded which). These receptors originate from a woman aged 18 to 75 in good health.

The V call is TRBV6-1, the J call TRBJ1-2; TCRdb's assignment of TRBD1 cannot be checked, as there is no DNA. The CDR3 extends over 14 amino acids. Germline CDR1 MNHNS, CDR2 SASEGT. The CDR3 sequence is CASQDRGRGYGYTF.

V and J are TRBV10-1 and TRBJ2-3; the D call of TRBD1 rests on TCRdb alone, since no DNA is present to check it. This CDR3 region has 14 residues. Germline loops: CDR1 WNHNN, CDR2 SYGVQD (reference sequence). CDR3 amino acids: CASSGPGQADTQYF.

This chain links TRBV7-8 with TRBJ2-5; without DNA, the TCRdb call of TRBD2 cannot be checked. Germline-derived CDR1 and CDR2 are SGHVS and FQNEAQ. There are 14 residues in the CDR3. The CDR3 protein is CASSLEGGEETQYF.

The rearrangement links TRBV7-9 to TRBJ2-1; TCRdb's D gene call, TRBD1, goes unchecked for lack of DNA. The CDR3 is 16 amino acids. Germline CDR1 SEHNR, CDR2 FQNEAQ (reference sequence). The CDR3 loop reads CASSLKLAPTGDEQFF.

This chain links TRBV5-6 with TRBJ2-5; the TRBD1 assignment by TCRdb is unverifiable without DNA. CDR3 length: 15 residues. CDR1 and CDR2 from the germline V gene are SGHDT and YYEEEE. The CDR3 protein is CASSLIGPGQETQYF. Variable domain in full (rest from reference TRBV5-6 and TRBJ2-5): DAGVTQSPTHLIKTRGQQVTLRCSPKSGHDTVSWYQQALGQGPQFIFQYYEEEERQRGNFPDRFSGHQFPNYSSELNVNALLLGDSALYLCASSLIGPGQETQYFGPGTRLLVL.

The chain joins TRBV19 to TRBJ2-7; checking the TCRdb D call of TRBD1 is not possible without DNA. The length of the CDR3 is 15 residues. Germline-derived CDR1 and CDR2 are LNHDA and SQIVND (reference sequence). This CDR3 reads CASTPDREGAYEQYF.

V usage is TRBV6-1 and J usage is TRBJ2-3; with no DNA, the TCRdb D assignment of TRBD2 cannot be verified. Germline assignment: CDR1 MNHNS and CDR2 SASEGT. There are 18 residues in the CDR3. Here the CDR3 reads CASSKNSGRGGSTDTQYF.

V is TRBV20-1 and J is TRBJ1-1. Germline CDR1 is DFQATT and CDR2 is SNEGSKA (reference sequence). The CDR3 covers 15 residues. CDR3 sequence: CSARDQKWEDTEAFF.

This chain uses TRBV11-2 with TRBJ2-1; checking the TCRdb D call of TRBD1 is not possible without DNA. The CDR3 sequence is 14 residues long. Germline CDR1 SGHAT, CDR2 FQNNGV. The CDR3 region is CASSPRQGFNEQFF.

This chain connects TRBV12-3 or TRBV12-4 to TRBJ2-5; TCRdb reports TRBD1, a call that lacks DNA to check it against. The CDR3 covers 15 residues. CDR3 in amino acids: CASNIAGPGLMGQYF.

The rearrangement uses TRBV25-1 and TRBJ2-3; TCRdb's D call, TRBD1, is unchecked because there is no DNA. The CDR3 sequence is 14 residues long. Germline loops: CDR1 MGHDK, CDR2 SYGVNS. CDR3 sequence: CASSEDRVRDTQYF.

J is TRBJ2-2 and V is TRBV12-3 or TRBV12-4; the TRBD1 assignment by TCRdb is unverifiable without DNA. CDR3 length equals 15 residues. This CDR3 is CASTFPGAYTGELFF.

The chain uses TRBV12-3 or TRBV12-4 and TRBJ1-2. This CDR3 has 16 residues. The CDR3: CASSYPTSGVMRGYTF.

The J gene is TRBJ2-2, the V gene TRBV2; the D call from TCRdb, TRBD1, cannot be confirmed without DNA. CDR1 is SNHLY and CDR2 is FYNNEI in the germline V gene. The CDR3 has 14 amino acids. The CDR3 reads CAIRWGGPMGELFF. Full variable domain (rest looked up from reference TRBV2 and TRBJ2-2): EPEVTQTPSHQVTQMGQEVILRCVPISNHLYFYWYRQILGQKVEFLVSFYNNEISEKSEIFDDQFSVERPDGSNFTLKIRSTKLEDSAMYFCAIRWGGPMGELFFGEGSRLTVL.

CDR3: CASSQDWTAGANVLTF. The V call is TRBV4-2, the J call TRBJ2-6; TCRdb lists TRBD2, though no DNA is available to test this call. The CDR3 runs to 16 residues. The germline CDR1 and CDR2 sequences are LGHNA and YNFKEQ.

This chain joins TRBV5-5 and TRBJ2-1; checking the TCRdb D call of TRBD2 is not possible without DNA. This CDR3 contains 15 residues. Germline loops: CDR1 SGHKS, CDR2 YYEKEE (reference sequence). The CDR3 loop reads CASGTVAGEYNEQFF.

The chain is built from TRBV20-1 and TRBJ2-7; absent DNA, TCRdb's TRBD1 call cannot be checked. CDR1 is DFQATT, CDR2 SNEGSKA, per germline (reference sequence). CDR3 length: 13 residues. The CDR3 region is CSAMTGLYYEQYF.

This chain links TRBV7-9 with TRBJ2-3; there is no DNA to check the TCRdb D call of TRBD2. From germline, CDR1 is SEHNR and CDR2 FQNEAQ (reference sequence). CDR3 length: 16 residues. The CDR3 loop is CASSPRGAGFTDTQYF.

This CDR3 reads CASSRLGGTDTQYF. The rearrangement links TRBV6-1 to TRBJ2-3; TCRdb gives TRBD2 as the D gene, but with no DNA this cannot be confirmed. This CDR3 region has 14 residues. Per germline, CDR1 MNHNS and CDR2 SASEGT.

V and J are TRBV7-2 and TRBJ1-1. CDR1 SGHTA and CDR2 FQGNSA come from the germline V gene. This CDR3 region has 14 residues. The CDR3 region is CASSLEMMNTEAFF.

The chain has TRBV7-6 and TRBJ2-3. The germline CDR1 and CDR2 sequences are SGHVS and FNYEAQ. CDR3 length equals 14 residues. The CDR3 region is CASSFAGVSDTQYF.

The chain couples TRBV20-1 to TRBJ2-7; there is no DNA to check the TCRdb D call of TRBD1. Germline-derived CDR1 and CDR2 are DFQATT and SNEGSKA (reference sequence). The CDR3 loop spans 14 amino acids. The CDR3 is CSARDGGRPYEQYF.

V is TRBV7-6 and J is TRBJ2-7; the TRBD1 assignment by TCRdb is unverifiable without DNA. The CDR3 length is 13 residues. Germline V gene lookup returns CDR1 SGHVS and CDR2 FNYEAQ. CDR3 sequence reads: CASSSRPLYEQYF.

The CDR3 protein is CASSLIQAGEDTQYF. The chain recombines TRBV7-3 with TRBJ2-3; as DNA is missing, the TRBD1 call by TCRdb cannot be tested. Germline CDR1 reads SGHTA; CDR2 reads FQGTGA. This CDR3 contains 15 residues.

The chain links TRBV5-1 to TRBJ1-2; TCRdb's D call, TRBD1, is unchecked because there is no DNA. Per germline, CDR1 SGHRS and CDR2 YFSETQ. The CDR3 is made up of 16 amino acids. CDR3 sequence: CASSSRDRGLGYGYTF.

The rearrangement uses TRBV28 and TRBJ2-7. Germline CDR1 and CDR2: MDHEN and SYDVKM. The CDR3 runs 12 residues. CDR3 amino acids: CASRRRLGEQYF.

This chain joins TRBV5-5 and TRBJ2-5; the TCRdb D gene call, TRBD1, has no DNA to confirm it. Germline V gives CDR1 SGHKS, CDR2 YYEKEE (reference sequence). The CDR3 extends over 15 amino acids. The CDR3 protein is CASSLTSGGRETQYF.

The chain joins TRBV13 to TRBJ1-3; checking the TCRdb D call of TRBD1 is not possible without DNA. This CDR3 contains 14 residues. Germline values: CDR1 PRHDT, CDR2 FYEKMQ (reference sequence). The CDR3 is CASSATGGVYTIYF.

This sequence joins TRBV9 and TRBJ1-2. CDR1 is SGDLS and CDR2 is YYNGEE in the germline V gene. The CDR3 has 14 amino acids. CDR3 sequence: CASSVDRGAYGYTF.

CDR3 region: CASSPFDQRGQPQHF. This chain links TRBV4-2 with TRBJ1-5. From germline, CDR1 is LGHNA and CDR2 YNFKEQ. CDR3 length equals 15 residues.

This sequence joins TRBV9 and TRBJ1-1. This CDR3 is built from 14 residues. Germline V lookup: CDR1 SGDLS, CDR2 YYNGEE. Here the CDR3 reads CASSVLETATEAFF.